This TCR beta chain was sequenced during a study of OX40 agonist ivuxolimab in advanced cancers. General study findings and limits: Low normalized T-cell clonal expansion was also seen in some nonresponders.

Clones were sequenced by immunoSEQ multiplex PCR, and TCRdb holds only the in-frame ones, with some missing. This table holds 50,000 to 60,000 clones, approximately 91% found once. The junction had 6 bases not matched to a gene; V was cut back by 0 bases and J by 6 bases. CDR3 length: 15 amino acids. Germline V gene sequence: CDR1 SGHRS, CDR2 YFSETQ. About this clone itself: Its antigen is as yet unknown.

The receptor's source is an adult with an advanced solid tumor such as melanoma, head and neck, liver or kidney cancer. This material consisted of CD4+ or CD8+ T cells sorted from blood, taken in a trial of the OX40 agonist ivuxolimab. The chain employs TRBV5-1 and TRBJ2-3; TRBD1 agrees at 8 bases. This CDR3 is CASSLVGQALDTQYF. For the CDR3, the DNA is TGCGCCAGCAGCTTGGTGGGACAGGCGCTGGATACGCAGTATTTT.